One TCR beta chain is described in this entry. Its cognate antigen is unknown. These data originate in a study of T cells expressing NK-cell markers. Study at large: Researchers got TCR beta repertoires out of sorted CD3+CD56+NKG2C+, CD3+CD56+NKG2C- and CD3+CD56-NKG2C+ T cells.

What made the TCR beta cDNA was 5'RACE template switching with UMIs. TCRdb derives one entry per CDR3 protein from the 5' RACE reads, leaving out DNA. There are almost 450,000 distinct CDR3 sequences in the sample, with about 7.3% held by the top ten. In germline, CDR1 is MNHEY, CDR2 SMNVEV (reference sequence). CDR3 length equals 17 residues. The study's findings and limits: The dominant NKG2C+ clonotypes represented 1.0-7.0% of CD8+ T cells in six or seven donors. Dominance of the CD3+CD56-NKG2C+ fraction by these clonotypes also held in several donors.

The chain combines TRBV27 with TRBJ1-6. The TCR comes from a woman aged 18 to 75 in good health. The material sequenced was blood T cells: a sorted CD56 or NKG2C T cell subset, CD4+ or CD8+ T cells, or bulk PBMC T cells (not recorded which). Here the CDR3 reads CASSLTRGGSYNSPLHF.